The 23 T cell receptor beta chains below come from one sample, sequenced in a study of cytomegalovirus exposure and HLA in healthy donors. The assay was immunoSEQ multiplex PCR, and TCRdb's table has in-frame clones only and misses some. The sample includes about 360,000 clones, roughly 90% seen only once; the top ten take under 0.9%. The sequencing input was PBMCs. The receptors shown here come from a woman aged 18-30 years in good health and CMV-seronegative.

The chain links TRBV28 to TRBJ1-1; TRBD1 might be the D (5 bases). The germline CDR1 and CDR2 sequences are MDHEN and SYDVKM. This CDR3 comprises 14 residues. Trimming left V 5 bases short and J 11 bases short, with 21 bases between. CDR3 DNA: TGTGCCAGCAGTCCACCGGGACTCCAGACACGGGCTTTCTTT. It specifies CASSPPGLQTRAFF.

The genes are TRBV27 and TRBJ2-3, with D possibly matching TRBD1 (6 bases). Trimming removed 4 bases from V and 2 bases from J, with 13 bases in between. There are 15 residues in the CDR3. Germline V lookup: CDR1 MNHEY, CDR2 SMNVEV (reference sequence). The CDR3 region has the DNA TGTGCCAGCAGTTCCCCGGGACACATCACAGATACGCAGTATTTT. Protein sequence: CASSSPGHITDTQYF.

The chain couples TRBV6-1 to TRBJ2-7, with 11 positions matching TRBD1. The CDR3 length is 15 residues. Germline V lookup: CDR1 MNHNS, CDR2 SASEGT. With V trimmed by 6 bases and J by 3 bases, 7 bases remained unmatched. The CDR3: CASREGQGVLYEQYF. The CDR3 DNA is TGTGCCAGCAGGGAGGGACAGGGGGTTCTCTACGAGCAGTACTTC.

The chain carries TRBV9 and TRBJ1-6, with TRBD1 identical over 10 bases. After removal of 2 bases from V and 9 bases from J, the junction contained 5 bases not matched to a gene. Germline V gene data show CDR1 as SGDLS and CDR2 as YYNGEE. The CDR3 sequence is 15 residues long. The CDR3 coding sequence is TGTGCCAGCAGCGTGGGGACAGGGGCAGGTTCACCCCTCCACTTT. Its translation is CASSVGTGAGSPLHF. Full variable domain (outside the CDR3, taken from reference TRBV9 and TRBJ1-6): DSGVTQTPKHLITATGQRVTLRCSPRSGDLSVYWYQQSLDQGLQFLIQYYNGEERAKGNILERFSAQQFPDLHSELNLSSLELGDSALYFCASSVGTGAGSPLHFGNGTRLTVT.

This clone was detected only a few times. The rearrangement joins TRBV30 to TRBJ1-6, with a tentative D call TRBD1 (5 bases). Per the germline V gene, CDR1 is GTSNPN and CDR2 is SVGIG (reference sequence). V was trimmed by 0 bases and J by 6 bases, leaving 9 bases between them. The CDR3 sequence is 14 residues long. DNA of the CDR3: TGTGCCTGGAGTGTCAGGGTTTCTAATTCACCCCTCCACTTT. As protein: CAWSVRVSNSPLHF.

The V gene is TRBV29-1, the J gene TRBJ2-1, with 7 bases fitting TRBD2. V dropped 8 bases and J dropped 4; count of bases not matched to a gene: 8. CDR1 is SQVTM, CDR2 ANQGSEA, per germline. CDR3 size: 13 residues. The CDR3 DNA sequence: TGCAGCTCCAGGGAGGGCTTGTACAATGAGCAGTTCTTC. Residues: CSSREGLYNEQFF.

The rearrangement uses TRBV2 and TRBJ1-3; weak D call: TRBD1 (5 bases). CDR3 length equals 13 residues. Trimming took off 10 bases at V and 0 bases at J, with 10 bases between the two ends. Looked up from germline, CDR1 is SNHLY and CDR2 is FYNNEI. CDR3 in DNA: TGTGCCACCCGACAGACCTCTGGAAACACCATATATTTT. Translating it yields CATRQTSGNTIYF.

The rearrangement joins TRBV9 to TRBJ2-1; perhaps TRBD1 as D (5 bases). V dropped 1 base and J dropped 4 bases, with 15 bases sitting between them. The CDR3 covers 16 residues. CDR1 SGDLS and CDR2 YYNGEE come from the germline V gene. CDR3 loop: CASSVIGAGQYNEQFF. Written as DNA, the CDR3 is TGTGCCAGCAGCGTAATTGGGGCAGGGCAGTACAATGAGCAGTTCTTC.

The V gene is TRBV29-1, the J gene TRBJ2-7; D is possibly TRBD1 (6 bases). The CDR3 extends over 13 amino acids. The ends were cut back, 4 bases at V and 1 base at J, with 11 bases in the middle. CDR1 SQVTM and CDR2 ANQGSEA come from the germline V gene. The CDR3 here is CSVARTASYEQYF. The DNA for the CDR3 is TGCAGCGTTGCCAGGACAGCGTCCTACGAGCAGTACTTC.

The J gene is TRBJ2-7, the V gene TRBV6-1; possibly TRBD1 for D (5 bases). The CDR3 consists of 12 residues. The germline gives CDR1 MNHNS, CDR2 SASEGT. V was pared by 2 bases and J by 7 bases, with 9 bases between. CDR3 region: CASSEQGKEQYF. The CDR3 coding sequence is TGTGCCAGCAGTGAACAGGGAAAGGAGCAGTACTTC.

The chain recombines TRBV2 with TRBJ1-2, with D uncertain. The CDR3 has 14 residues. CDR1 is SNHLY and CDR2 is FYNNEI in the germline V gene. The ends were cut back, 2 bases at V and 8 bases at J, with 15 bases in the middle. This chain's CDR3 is CASSEQQPRPGYTF. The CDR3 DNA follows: TGTGCCAGCAGTGAACAACAACCTCGTCCGGGCTACACCTTC.

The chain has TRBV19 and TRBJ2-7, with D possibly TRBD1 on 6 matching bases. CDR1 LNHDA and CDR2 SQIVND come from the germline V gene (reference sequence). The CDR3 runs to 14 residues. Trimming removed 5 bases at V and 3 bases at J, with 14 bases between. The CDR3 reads CASSYGDTNYEQYF. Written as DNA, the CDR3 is TGTGCCAGTAGTTACGGGGACACCAACTACGAGCAGTACTTC.

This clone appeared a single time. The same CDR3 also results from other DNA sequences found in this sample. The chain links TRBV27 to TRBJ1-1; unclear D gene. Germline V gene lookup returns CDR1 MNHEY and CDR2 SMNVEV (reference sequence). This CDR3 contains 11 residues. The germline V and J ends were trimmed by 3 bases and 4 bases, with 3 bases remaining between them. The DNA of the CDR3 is TGTGCCAGCAGTTTCGGCACTGAAGCTTTCTTT. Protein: CASSFGTEAFF.

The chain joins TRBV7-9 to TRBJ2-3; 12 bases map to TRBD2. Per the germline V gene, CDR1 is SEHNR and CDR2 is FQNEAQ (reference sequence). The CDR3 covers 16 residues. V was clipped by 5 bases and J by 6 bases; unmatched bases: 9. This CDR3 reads CASSHSSGGDTDTQYF. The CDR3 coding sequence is TGTGCCAGCAGCCACTCTAGCGGGGGGGACACGGATACGCAGTATTTT.

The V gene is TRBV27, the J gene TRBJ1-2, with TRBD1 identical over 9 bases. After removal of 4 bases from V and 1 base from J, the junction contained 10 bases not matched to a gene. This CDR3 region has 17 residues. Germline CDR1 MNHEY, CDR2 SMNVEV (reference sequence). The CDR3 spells CASSSYGTGSRNYGYTF. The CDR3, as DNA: TGTGCCAGCAGTTCATACGGGACAGGGAGTCGTAACTATGGCTACACCTTC.

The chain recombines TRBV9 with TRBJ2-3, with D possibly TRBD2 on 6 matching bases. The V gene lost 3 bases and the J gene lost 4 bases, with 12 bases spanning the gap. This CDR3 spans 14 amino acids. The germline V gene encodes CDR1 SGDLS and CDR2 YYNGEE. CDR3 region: CASSEGPGADTQYF. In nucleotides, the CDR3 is TGTGCCAGCAGCGAGGGCCCGGGAGCAGATACGCAGTATTTT.

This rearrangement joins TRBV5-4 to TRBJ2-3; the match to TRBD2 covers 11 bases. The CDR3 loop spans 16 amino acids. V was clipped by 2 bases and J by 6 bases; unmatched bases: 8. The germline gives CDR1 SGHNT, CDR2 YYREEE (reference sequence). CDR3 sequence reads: CASSFGTSGLSDTQYF. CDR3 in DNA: TGTGCCAGCAGCTTTGGGACTAGCGGCTTATCGGATACGCAGTATTTT.

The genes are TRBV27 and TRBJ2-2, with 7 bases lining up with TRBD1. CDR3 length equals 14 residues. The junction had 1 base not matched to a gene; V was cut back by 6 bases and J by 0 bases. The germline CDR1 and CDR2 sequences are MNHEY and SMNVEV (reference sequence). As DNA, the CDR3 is TGTGCCAGCAGCAGGGGGTCGAACACCGGGGAGCTGTTTTTT. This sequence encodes CASSRGSNTGELFF.

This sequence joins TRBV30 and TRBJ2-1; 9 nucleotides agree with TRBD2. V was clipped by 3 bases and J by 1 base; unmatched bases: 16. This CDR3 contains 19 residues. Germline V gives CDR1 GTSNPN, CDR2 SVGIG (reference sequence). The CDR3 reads CAWRAIFAGGPRSYNEQFF. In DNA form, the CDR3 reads TGTGCCTGGAGGGCCATTTTTGCGGGAGGGCCGAGGTCCTACAATGAGCAGTTCTTC. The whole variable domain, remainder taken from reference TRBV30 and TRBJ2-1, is SQTIHQWPATLVQPVGSPLSLECTVEGTSNPNLYWYRQAAGRGLQLLFYSVGIGQISSEVPQNLSASRPQDRQFILSSKKLLLSDSGFYLCAWRAIFAGGPRSYNEQFFGPGTRLTVL.

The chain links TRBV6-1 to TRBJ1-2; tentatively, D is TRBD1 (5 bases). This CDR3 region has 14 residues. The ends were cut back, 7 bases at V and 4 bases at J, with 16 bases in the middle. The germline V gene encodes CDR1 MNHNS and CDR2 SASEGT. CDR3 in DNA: TGTGCCAGCACGGCCGGGAGGGGATTCTATGGCTACACCTTC. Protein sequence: CASTAGRGFYGYTF.

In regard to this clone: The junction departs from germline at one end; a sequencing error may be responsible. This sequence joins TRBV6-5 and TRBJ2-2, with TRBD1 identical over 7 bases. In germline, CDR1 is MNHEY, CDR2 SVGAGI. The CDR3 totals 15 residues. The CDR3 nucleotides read TGTGCCAGCAGTTACTCGAATTTTCTCACAGGGGATCTGTTTTTT. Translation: CASSYSNFLTGDLFF.

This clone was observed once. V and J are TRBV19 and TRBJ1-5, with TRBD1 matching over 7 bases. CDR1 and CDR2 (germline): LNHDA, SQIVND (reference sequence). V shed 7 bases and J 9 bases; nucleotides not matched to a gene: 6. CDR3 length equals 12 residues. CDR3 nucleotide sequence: TGTGCCAGTAACCTGAGGGGGCTGCCCCAGCATTTT. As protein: CASNLRGLPQHF.

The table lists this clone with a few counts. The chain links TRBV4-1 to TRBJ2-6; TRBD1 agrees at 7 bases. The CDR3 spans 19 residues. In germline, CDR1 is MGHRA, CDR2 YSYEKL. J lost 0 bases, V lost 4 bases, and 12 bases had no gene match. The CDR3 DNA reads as TGCGCCAGCAGCCCTAGGGGGACAGAGATATTCTCTGGGGCCAACGTCCTGACTTTC. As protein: CASSPRGTEIFSGANVLTF.